The following is a T cell receptor beta chain sequence with its context. The antigen remains undetermined. The length of the CDR3 is 14 residues. The V gene lost 4 bases and the J gene lost 3 bases, with 9 bases spanning the gap. Germline CDR1 and CDR2: MDHEN and SYDVKM. The sample comes from a study of T-cell reconstitution after alpha-beta-depleted transplantation in children. Study-wide results and limits: Expanded clones from the graft, numbering several hundred, reportedly supplied alpha-beta T cells about two months after transplant.

The TCRbeta library was prepared with unique molecular identifiers. TCRdb passed the PCR reads through MiXCR, listing each CDR3 protein once. The profile shows over 450,000 distinct CDR3 sequences, approximately 10% of them singletons. V usage is TRBV28 and J usage is TRBJ2-2; TRBD1 might be the D (5 bases). The receptor was isolated from a child aged 2 to 9 with inherited bone marrow failure, due to receive a stem cell transplant. Sequenced here: PBMCs, sampled before TCRalphabeta/CD19-depleted stem cell transplant. CDR3 coding DNA: TGTGCCAGCAGTTCCGGACAATACACCGGGGAGCTGTTTTTT. It encodes CASSSGQYTGELFF.